This paragraph reports one TCR beta chain. The sample originates from a study of blood T cell repertoires in COVID-19. The overall study: T cells, B-cell-depleted T cells, or PBMCs supplied cDNA or gDNA.

V was trimmed by 1 base and J by 5 bases, leaving 9 bases between them. Germline V gene data show CDR1 as GTSNPN and CDR2 as SVGIG (reference sequence). The CDR3 totals 13 residues. In the source study's methods: For nucleated cells, counts were estimated from reference gene primer amplification. Libraries were prepared by immunoSEQ multiplex PCR; TCRdb keeps only in-frame clonotypes and omits some of them. V, J and clone size are taken as reported in that table, and D and trimming were inferred from the DNA itself. Among some 350,000 clones, 83% were seen once, and the ten largest hold just under 3%.

This clonotype was obtained from a man aged 30 to 45 with active or convalescent COVID-19. The sequencing input was peripheral blood. The gene calls are TRBV30 and TRBJ2-1; D remains ambiguous. CDR3 sequence (DNA): TGTGCCTGGAGTGGTGGCTCTCACAATGAGCAGTTCTTC. Amino acids: CAWSGGSHNEQFF.